This T cell receptor beta chain was obtained from a study of blood T cell repertoires in COVID-19. Overall study: T cells, B-cell-depleted T cells, or PBMCs provided the cDNA or gDNA that served as material.

In the authors' workflow: The authors estimated nucleated cell counts from reference gene primer amplification. TCRdb keeps only in-frame clones here, not all; method: immunoSEQ multiplex PCR. V, J and clone size reflect that table, while D and trimming were determined from the DNA. Here the sample spans over 250,000 clones, approximately 86% being singletons. Participants had their cohort set by participant-reported clinical history. Cohort 3 donors were reported recovered after two negative PCRs, clearance, or symptom resolution. Germline CDR1 reads MGHRA; CDR2 reads YSYEKL. There are 14 residues in the CDR3. V gave up 3 bases and J gave up 5 bases, with 13 bases separating them.

This TCR was recovered from a woman aged 18-29 years who had recovered from COVID-19. V is TRBV4-1 and J is TRBJ1-1, with D possibly matching TRBD1 (5 bases). What was sequenced was PBMCs or T cells enriched from blood (not recorded which). CDR3 nucleotide sequence: TGCGCCAGCAGCCAGAGGGGAGGAACAACTGAAGCTTTCTTT. Encoded protein: CASSQRGGTTEAFF.